The 27 T cell receptor beta chains listed next were all sequenced from one sample in a study of a mutant IDH1 vaccine in newly diagnosed glioma. Only in-frame clones appear in the TCRdb table, and some are missing; sequencing was by immunoSEQ multiplex PCR. The sample lists tens of thousands of clones, around 90% occurring once. Their antigen targets remain unknown. Described time point: week 11, during vaccination. A single vaccine dose contained 300 ug of mutant IDH1 20-mer peptide, and topical imiquimod was used with it. The sequencing here drew on PBMCs, taken from a glioma patient whose treatment included an IDH1 peptide vaccine. Receptors originate from a man in his late teens or twenties with glioma.

V and J are TRBV29-1 and TRBJ2-5; the D gene is possibly TRBD2 (7 bases). CDR3 length equals 16 residues. Germline assignment: CDR1 SQVTM and CDR2 ANQGSEA. The germline V and J ends were trimmed by 7 bases and 3 bases, with 24 bases remaining between them. This CDR3 is CSGRDTGGRFKETQYF. CDR3 nucleotide sequence: TGCAGCGGACGGGATACGGGGGGCCGCTTTAAAGAGACCCAGTACTTC.

The chain has TRBV7-2 and TRBJ1-5, with a weak D call TRBD1 (6 bases). Germline V lookup: CDR1 SGHTA, CDR2 FQGNSA. With 4 bases removed from V and 4 bases from J, the gap between germline ends came to 8 bases. This CDR3 region has 13 residues. The DNA for the CDR3 is TGTGCCAGCAGCTCCCAGGGGAATCAGCCCCAGCATTTT. Translating it yields CASSSQGNQPQHF.

V gene TRBV5-4 combines with J gene TRBJ1-6; weak D call: TRBD1 (6 bases). CDR3 length: 14 residues. Germline V gene lookup returns CDR1 SGHNT and CDR2 YYREEE (reference sequence). Trimming took off 5 bases at V and 7 bases at J, with 13 bases between the two ends. The CDR3: CASSSRQANSPLHF. The CDR3 DNA sequence: TGTGCCAGCAGTTCCCGACAGGCAAATTCACCCCTCCACTTT. Based on the CDR3 plus reference TRBV5-4 and TRBJ1-6, the full variable domain is ETGVTQSPTHLIKTRGQQVTLRCSSQSGHNTVSWYQQALGQGPQFIFQYYREEENGRGNFPPRFSGLQFPNYSSELNVNALELDDSALYLCASSSRQANSPLHFGNGTRLTVT.

The CDR3 DNA sequence: TGTGCCAGCTCACCCTTCGGACAGGAGTATGGCTACACCTTC. It specifies CASSPFGQEYGYTF. This chain connects TRBV18 to TRBJ1-2, with 7 nucleotides matching TRBD1. This CDR3 is 14 amino acids long. CDR1 is KGHSH and CDR2 is LQKENI in the germline V gene. Trimming took 3 bases from V and 5 from J; bases not matched to a gene: 6.

This chain joins TRBV7-8 and TRBJ2-1, with a weak D call TRBD1 (6 bases). There are 16 residues in the CDR3. The ends were cut back, 5 bases at V and 5 bases at J, with 19 bases in the middle. The germline gives CDR1 SGHVS, CDR2 FQNEAQ. This chain's CDR3 is CASSDLRDKPHNEQFF. For the CDR3, the DNA is TGTGCCAGCAGCGACCTCCGGGACAAACCCCACAATGAGCAGTTCTTC.

The chain joins TRBV4-1 to TRBJ2-1, with 9 bases aligning to TRBD2. The CDR3 runs 18 residues. Germline lookup yields CDR1 MGHRA and CDR2 YSYEKL. The V segment lost 0 bases and the J segment 2 bases; nucleotides outside the gene matches: 8. The CDR3 region is CASSQDPLTSGPYNEQFF. The CDR3 DNA sequence: TGCGCCAGCAGCCAAGATCCCTTGACTAGCGGACCCTACAATGAGCAGTTCTTC.

The J gene is TRBJ2-7, the V gene TRBV7-9; 10 nucleotides align to TRBD2. V lost 5 bases, J lost 2 bases, and 6 bases stayed unmatched. The CDR3 loop spans 15 amino acids. The V gene's germline CDR1 is SEHNR and CDR2 FQNEAQ (reference sequence). CDR3 nucleotides: TGTGCCAGCAGCGACCGGACTAGCGGTACCTACGAGCAGTACTTC. The encoded protein is CASSDRTSGTYEQYF.

The chain is built from TRBV5-1 and TRBJ2-2; D might be TRBD2 (5 bases). The CDR3 has 13 amino acids. Trimming stripped 5 bases from V and 3 bases from J, with 8 bases between. Per the germline V gene, CDR1 is SGHRS and CDR2 is YFSETQ. The CDR3 sequence is CASRVRDTGELFF. CDR3 bases: TGCGCCAGCAGGGTGAGGGACACCGGGGAGCTGTTTTTT.

The chain couples TRBV28 to TRBJ2-3, with 7 nucleotides matching TRBD2. Germline values: CDR1 MDHEN, CDR2 SYDVKM. The CDR3 consists of 14 residues. The V segment lost 7 bases and the J segment 2 bases; nucleotides outside the gene matches: 6. The CDR3 loop reads CASTSGGNTDTQYF. The DNA of the CDR3 is TGTGCCAGCACCTCGGGAGGTAACACAGATACGCAGTATTTT.

This chain uses TRBV29-1 with TRBJ1-1; D is perhaps TRBD1 (5 bases). CDR1 is SQVTM and CDR2 is ANQGSEA in the germline V gene. The CDR3 contains 14 residues. Trimming took 3 bases from V and 12 from J, leaving 23 bases between them. The CDR3 reads CSVDPGGGSRVSFF. The CDR3 DNA follows: TGCAGCGTTGACCCCGGGGGGGGGTCCCGGGTATCTTTCTTT.

V gene TRBV4-1 combines with J gene TRBJ1-5; D possibly corresponds to TRBD1 (5 bases). The V end lost 0 bases, the J end lost 0 bases, and 21 bases lay between the germline ends. The germline gives CDR1 MGHRA, CDR2 YSYEKL. The CDR3 consists of 20 residues. The CDR3 sequence: CASSQDLYTGRSYSNQPQHF. CDR3 nucleotides: TGCGCCAGCAGCCAAGATTTATACACAGGTCGATCTTATAGCAATCAGCCCCAGCATTTT.

The CDR3 DNA is TGTGCCAGCTCATCGACTAGCGGGAGGAGCACAGATACGCAGTATTTT. It specifies CASSSTSGRSTDTQYF. V usage is TRBV18 and J usage is TRBJ2-3; 13 bases are a match to TRBD2. Germline values: CDR1 KGHSH, CDR2 LQKENI. V trimming: 5 bases; J trimming: 0 bases; junction bases outside the gene matches: 2. This CDR3 is 16 amino acids long.

CDR3 bases: TGTGCCAGCAGTTACGGGTCCGGAGGGGATACGCAGTATTTT. Translation gives CASSYGSGGDTQYF. The gene calls are TRBV6-5 and TRBJ2-3; D perhaps matches TRBD2 (6 bases). V lost 2 bases, J lost 6 bases, and 12 bases lay in between. CDR1 is MNHEY and CDR2 is SVGAGI in the germline V gene. This CDR3 has 14 residues.

V usage is TRBV5-4 and J usage is TRBJ1-2, with TRBD1 matching 7 bases. Germline V CDR1 and CDR2: SGHNT, YYREEE (reference sequence). The V and J ends lost 4 bases and 4 bases, in that order; junction bases with no gene match: 13. There are 16 residues in the CDR3. The CDR3 here is CASSLPDRAAAYGYTF. The CDR3 bases are TGTGCCAGCAGCCTTCCCGACAGGGCCGCGGCCTATGGCTACACCTTC.

The rearrangement links TRBV6-1 to TRBJ1-5; the D is unclear. Germline CDR1 and CDR2: MNHNS and SASEGT. Trimming removed 0 bases from V and 0 bases from J, with 6 bases in between. This CDR3 has 15 amino acids. The CDR3 loop is CASSEAANSNQPQHF. CDR3 nucleotides: TGTGCCAGCAGTGAAGCGGCTAATAGCAATCAGCCCCAGCATTTT.

V usage is TRBV2 and J usage is TRBJ1-2, with 7 positions matching TRBD1. V was clipped by 4 bases and J by 7 bases; unmatched bases: 6. Per germline, CDR1 SNHLY and CDR2 FYNNEI. The CDR3 loop spans 13 amino acids. The CDR3 sequence is CASSGQGWGGYTF. The CDR3 region has the DNA TGTGCCAGCAGTGGACAGGGATGGGGTGGCTACACCTTC.

The V call is TRBV30, the J call TRBJ2-5; D unresolved. This CDR3 comprises 12 residues. With 5 bases removed from V and 1 base from J, the gap between germline ends came to 8 bases. Germline V gene sequence: CDR1 GTSNPN, CDR2 SVGIG (reference sequence). The CDR3, as DNA: TGTGCCTGGGGCAGCGTCCAAGAGACCCAGTACTTC. It yields the protein CAWGSVQETQYF.

CDR3 in amino acids: CASSADGGPDTQYF. The CDR3 bases are TGTGCCAGCAGCGCAGACGGGGGACCAGATACGCAGTATTTT. The chain links TRBV9 to TRBJ2-3, with D tentatively TRBD2 (6 bases). The CDR3 loop spans 14 amino acids. CDR1 is SGDLS and CDR2 is YYNGEE in the germline V gene. Between the trimmed V and J ends, which lost 3 bases and 4 bases, there was a span of 12 bases.

This clone was seen only a few times. The CDR3 is CASAPEGGNTEAFF. CDR3 nucleotide sequence: TGTGCCAGCGCCCCGGAGGGCGGAAACACTGAAGCTTTCTTT. This chain connects TRBV2 to TRBJ1-1; D unclear. V was shortened by 8 bases and J by 2 bases, with 15 bases between the two germline ends. Looked up from germline, CDR1 is SNHLY and CDR2 is FYNNEI. The CDR3 spans 14 residues.

This sequence joins TRBV6-1 and TRBJ2-7, with D hard to call. CDR1 MNHNS and CDR2 SASEGT come from the germline V gene. V dropped 2 bases and J dropped 4 bases, with 6 bases sitting between them. CDR3 length equals 12 residues. CDR3 DNA sequence: TGTGCCAGCAGTGAAACGTTGTACGAGCAGTACTTC. Translating it yields CASSETLYEQYF.

CDR3: CASSLLRGNEAFF. The CDR3, as DNA: TGTGCCAGCAGCTTACTTCGGGGGAACGAAGCTTTCTTT. The V call is TRBV7-2, the J call TRBJ1-1, with D tentatively TRBD1 (5 bases). Trimming took off 2 bases at V and 8 bases at J, with 12 bases between the two ends. CDR3 size: 13 residues. The germline V gene has CDR1 SGHTA and CDR2 FQGNSA.

The chain combines TRBV2 with TRBJ1-5, with D perhaps TRBD1 (6 bases). The V end was cut by 4 bases, the J end by 4 bases, with 8 bases between. This CDR3 spans 13 amino acids. Germline lookup yields CDR1 SNHLY and CDR2 FYNNEI. The CDR3 DNA sequence: TGTGCCAGCAGTGTAGGGGGGAATCAGCCCCAGCATTTT. It specifies CASSVGGNQPQHF.

The genes are TRBV10-3 and TRBJ1-1, with D unclear. The V end lost 0 bases, the J end lost 0 bases, and 8 bases lay between the germline ends. The CDR3 is 15 amino acids. CDR1 ENHRY and CDR2 SYGVKD come from the germline V gene. The CDR3 DNA reads as TGTGCCATCAGTGAGTCGGGCAATATGAACACTGAAGCTTTCTTT. Translation: CAISESGNMNTEAFF.

The V and J genes are TRBV18 and TRBJ1-1; D not resolved. Deletions cut 2 bases from V and 4 bases from J, with 8 bases between. CDR1 and CDR2 (germline): KGHSH, LQKENI. This CDR3 has 13 amino acids. The CDR3 spells CASSPGEGTEAFF. The CDR3 DNA reads as TGTGCCAGCTCACCAGGGGAGGGCACTGAAGCTTTCTTT.

The V and J genes are TRBV6-6 and TRBJ2-1; the D call may be TRBD1 or TRBD2 (5 bases each). Germline-derived CDR1 and CDR2 are MNHNY and SVGAGI (reference sequence). There are 14 residues in the CDR3. V lost 0 bases and J 6 bases, leaving 9 bases between the germline ends. CDR3 DNA sequence: TGTGCCAGCAGTTACTCCACTGGGGGCAATGAGCAGTTCTTC. Residues: CASSYSTGGNEQFF.

The CDR3 protein is CASSIRGTGPYNEQFF. As DNA, the CDR3 is TGTGCCAGCTCCATCCGGGGGACAGGGCCCTACAATGAGCAGTTCTTC. J is TRBJ2-1 and V is TRBV19; 9 bases map to TRBD1. The V gene's germline CDR1 is LNHDA and CDR2 SQIVND (reference sequence). V dropped 9 bases and J dropped 2; count of bases not matched to a gene: 11. This CDR3 has 16 residues.

The J gene is TRBJ1-3, the V gene TRBV18; D is unclear. This CDR3 is 16 amino acids long. Germline values: CDR1 KGHSH, CDR2 LQKENI. V was pared by 4 bases and J by 2 bases, with 15 bases between. The CDR3, as DNA: TGTGCCAGCTCACGCGGTGGCGGGAGTACTGGAAACACCATATATTTT. The encoded protein is CASSRGGGSTGNTIYF. Combining the CDR3 with reference TRBV18 and TRBJ1-3 gives the whole variable domain NAGVMQNPRHLVRRRGQEARLRCSPMKGHSHVYWYRQLPEEGLKFMVYLQKENIIDESGMPKERFSAEFPKEGPSILRIQQVVRGDSAAYFCASSRGGGSTGNTIYFGEGSWLTVV.